The clone carrying this TCR beta chain is a singleton in its sample. This sample stems from a study of blood T cell repertoires in COVID-19. The overall study: The United States, Italy and Spain were the sources of the acute and convalescent COVID-19 samples.

The method was immunoSEQ multiplex PCR; TCRdb's version includes in-frame clones alone and lacks a portion of them. In the table there are 150,000 to 200,000 clones, over 90% of which are singletons. V lost 7 bases and J lost 2, with 16 bases in between. CDR1 and CDR2 (germline): MNHNY, SVGAGI (reference sequence). This CDR3 is 15 amino acids long. This chain joins TRBV6-6 and TRBJ2-3; possible D gene TRBD1, 6 bases. The sequence was collected from a woman aged 60-75 years with COVID-19, enrolled during active disease. The material sequenced was peripheral blood. CDR3 sequence reads: CASNQQGTYTDTQYF. The DNA for the CDR3 is TGTGCCAGCAACCAACAGGGAACATACACAGATACGCAGTATTTT.